These T cell receptor beta chains were read from a single sample in a study of shared clonotypes between healthy human individuals. Produced via immunoSEQ multiplex PCR; TCRdb's table is partial and in-frame only. Here the sample spans about 2,100,000 clones, about 92% being singletons. The material sequenced was naive CD8+ T cells from PBMCs. Every receptor here comes from a man between 18 and 35 years old in good health. Some clones in this sample may be carry-over from other donors' samples. Each CDR3 is given with its conserved first and last residue. The D gene is left open where the match is weak. Only part of the rows carry a size: once, few, many, or a class if the clone is expanded.

>once|TRBJ2-1|TRBV28|.
CASSPTAVYNEQFF
TGTGCCAGCAGTCCGACAGCAGTTTACAATGAGCAGTTCTTC
>.|TRBJ1-2|TRBV6-1|TRBD1
CASSERGQGNYGYTF
TGTGCCAGCAGTGAACGGGGACAGGGGAACTATGGCTACACCTTC
>.|TRBJ2-7|TRBV7-2|TRBD1
CASSLVRTGKRNEQYF
TGTGCCAGCAGCTTAGTACGGACAGGGAAGAGGAACGAGCAGTACTTC
>.|TRBJ2-7|TRBV30|.
CAWRRGGRAYEQYF
TGTGCCTGGAGGAGGGGGGGGCGAGCCTACGAGCAGTACTTC
>.|TRBJ2-1|TRBV28|TRBD2
CASSSPLTSGRAVFHEQFF
TGTGCCAGCAGTTCCCCACTCACTAGCGGGAGGGCCGTTTTCCATGAGCAGTTCTTC
>once|TRBJ2-7|TRBV28|.
CASSSPDSFKQYF
TGTGCCAGCAGTTCCCCCGACAGTTTCAAGCAGTACTTC
>.|TRBJ1-5|TRBV6-5|.
CASRPGRISNQPQHF
TGTGCCAGCAGACCTGGACGGATTAGCAATCAGCCCCAGCATTTT
>few|TRBJ1-1|TRBV5-8|.
CASSFGRTNTEAFF
TGTGCCAGCAGCTTCGGACGGACGAACACTGAAGCTTTCTTT
>.|TRBJ1-5|TRBV27|TRBD1
CASGGQDNQPQHF
TGTGCCAGTGGGGGACAGGACAATCAGCCCCAGCATTTT
>.|TRBJ2-5|TRBV5-1|TRBD2
CASNPGGAGGSETQYF
TGCGCCAGCAACCCGGGGGGCGCGGGAGGTTCCGAGACCCAGTACTTC
>.|TRBJ1-1|TRBV19|.
CASSRYGTEAFF
TGTGCCAGTAGTAGATATGGGACTGAAGCTTTCTTT
>.|TRBJ2-7|TRBV4-3|.
CASSQDWASGFGSYEQYF
TGCGCCAGCAGCCAAGATTGGGCGAGCGGGTTCGGTTCCTACGAGCAGTACTTC
>.|TRBJ2-1|TRBV7-9|TRBD2
CASSLDRGDRDNEQFF
TGTGCCAGCAGCTTAGACCGGGGGGATCGGGACAATGAGCAGTTCTTC
>.|TRBJ2-1|TRBV25-1|.
CASSYGLRDEQFF
TGTGCCAGCAGCTACGGACTGAGAGATGAGCAGTTCTTC
>.|TRBJ1-5|TRBV5-6|.
CASSFSAGLNQPQHF
TGTGCCAGCAGCTTCTCGGCGGGGCTCAATCAGCCCCAGCATTTT
>.|TRBJ2-5|TRBV4-2|.
CASSQALRNSILETQYF
TGTGCCAGCAGCCAAGCACTTCGAAATAGCATTTTAGAGACCCAGTACTTC
>.|TRBJ2-7|TRBV12-5|.
CASAEGSYEQYF
TGTGCTAGTGCCGAGGGGTCCTACGAGCAGTACTTC
>.|TRBJ2-7|TRBV5-5|TRBD1
CASSFDRDPYEQYF
TGTGCCAGCAGCTTCGACAGGGACCCCTACGAGCAGTACTTC
>.|TRBJ2-3|TRBV9|TRBD2
CASSVGSGRSDSEYF
TGTGCCAGCAGCGTAGGTAGCGGGCGGTCTGACTCTGAGTATTTT
>.|TRBJ2-1|TRBV7-9|TRBD2
CASSLVAGVSLNEQFF
TGTGCCAGCAGCTTAGTAGCGGGAGTTTCTTTAAATGAGCAGTTCTTC
>.|TRBJ2-7|TRBV6-1|.
CASRGPRVYEQYF
TGTGCCAGCAGGGGGCCAAGAGTCTACGAGCAGTACTTC
>.|TRBJ2-2|TRBV6-1|.
CASSFGELFF
TGTGCCAGCAGCTTCGGGGAGCTGTTTTTT
>.|TRBJ2-1|TRBV7-9|TRBD2
CASSLGGLADNEQFF
TGTGCCAGCAGCTTGGGAGGGCTAGCAGACAATGAGCAGTTCTTC
>once|TRBJ1-1|TRBV23-1|.
CASPPGPMNTEAFF
TGCGCCAGCCCCCCAGGGCCCATGAACACTGAAGCTTTCTTT
>once|TRBJ1-5|TRBV28|.
CALSQQVNQPQHF
TGTGCACTGAGCCAGCAGGTCAATCAGCCCCAGCATTTT
>.|TRBJ2-2|TRBV9|TRBD1
CASSAEGQGHTGELFF
TGTGCCAGCAGCGCGGAGGGACAGGGCCACACCGGGGAGCTGTTTTTT
>.|TRBJ2-1|TRBV9|TRBD1
CASSAETGGQLRTQFF
TGTGCCAGCAGCGCGGAGACAGGGGGTCAACTCCGGACGCAGTTCTTC
>.|TRBJ1-2|TRBV6-1|.
CASRPPGSYGYTF
TGTGCCAGCAGGCCTCCAGGGAGCTATGGCTACACCTTC
>.|TRBJ1-5|TRBV19|.
CASSSSGGPQHF
TGTGCCAGTAGTTCCTCCGGGGGGCCCCAGCATTTT
>.|TRBJ2-7|TRBV6-6|TRBD2
CASSPGLAGVSYEQYF
TGTGCCAGCAGCCCGGGACTAGCGGGAGTATCCTACGAGCAGTACTTC
>.|TRBJ2-7|TRBV28|.
CASSSYPAQYEQYF
TGTGCCAGCAGCTCCTACCCAGCCCAATACGAGCAGTACTTC
>.|TRBJ1-5|TRBV2|.
CASSETRRGGNQPQHF
TGTGCCAGCAGTGAAACACGCAGGGGAGGCAATCAGCCCCAGCATTTT
>.|TRBJ2-7|TRBV27|TRBD2
CASSLLLAGGVHEQYF
TGTGCCAGCAGTTTATTATTGGCGGGAGGGGTCCACGAGCAGTACTTC
>.|TRBJ2-7|TRBV5-6|TRBD2
CASSLNPGGEAYEQYF
TGTGCCAGCAGCCTGAACCCGGGGGGGGAGGCCTACGAGCAGTACTTC
>.|TRBJ2-5|TRBV7-9|.
CASSLGAGSEETQYF
TGTGCCAGCAGCTTAGGGGCAGGGAGTGAAGAGACCCAGTACTTC
>.|TRBJ2-2|TRBV7-2|.
CASNLVGELFF
TGTGCCAGCAACTTAGTCGGGGAGCTGTTTTTT
>.|TRBJ1-5|TRBV28|.
CASSFPGIRPGQPQHF
TGTGCCAGCAGTTTCCCAGGGATTAGGCCGGGTCAGCCCCAGCATTTT
>.|TRBJ2-2|TRBV27|.
CASSSEPTWDLANTGELFF
TGTGCCAGCAGTTCGGAGCCAACCTGGGACCTCGCGAACACCGGGGAGCTGTTTTTT
>.|TRBJ2-7|TRBV19|.
CASGQADSYEQYF
TGTGCCAGTGGTCAGGCCGACTCCTACGAGCAGTACTTC
>.|TRBJ1-1|TRBV5-6|.
CASSENPPLEGQRGAFF
TGTGCCAGCAGCGAAAACCCACCGCTAGAGGGACAAAGAGGAGCTTTCTTT
>.|TRBJ2-1|TRBV7-2|TRBD2
CASLGREFNEQFF
TGTGCCAGCCTGGGGCGGGAGTTCAATGAGCAGTTCTTC
>.|TRBJ2-1|TRBV27|.
CASSPRGSGNNEQFF
TGTGCCAGCAGTCCTCGGGGTAGCGGAAACAATGAGCAGTTCTTC
>.|TRBJ1-3|TRBV28|TRBD1
CASSAGQVIIYF
TGTGCCAGCAGTGCCGGACAGGTTATTATATATTTT
>.|TRBJ1-4|TRBV18|TRBD1
CASSPDRGSEKLFF
TGTGCCAGCTCACCCGACAGGGGTAGCGAAAAACTGTTTTTT
>.|TRBJ2-3|TRBV14|.
CASSQDYGSTQYF
TGTGCCAGCAGCCAAGACTACGGATCGACGCAGTATTTT
>.|TRBJ2-2|TRBV19|TRBD2
CASSISAGRALNTGELFF
TGTGCCAGTAGTATCTCGGCAGGGAGGGCCCTGAACACCGGGGAGCTGTTTTTT
>once|TRBJ2-4|TRBV21-1|.
CASGEVRVEAKNIQYF
TGTGCCAGCGGCGAGGTTAGGGTTGAAGCCAAAAACATTCAGTACTTC
>.|TRBJ2-1|TRBV2|TRBD2
CASRLLAGSYNEQFF
TGTGCCAGCAGGCTACTAGCGGGGTCCTACAATGAGCAGTTCTTC
>.|TRBJ1-4|TRBV6-5|.
CASSPWDTKGEKLFF
TGTGCCAGCAGCCCCTGGGACACCAAAGGCGAAAAACTGTTTTTT
>.|TRBJ2-7|TRBV5-1|.
CASSLGVDITGNSYEQYF
TGCGCCAGCAGCTTGGGTGTCGATATTACAGGGAACTCCTACGAGCAGTACTTC
>.|TRBJ2-1|TRBV6-6|TRBD1
CASIGQASSYNEQFF
TGTGCCAGCATAGGACAGGCAAGCTCCTACAATGAGCAGTTCTTC
>.|TRBJ1-1|TRBV27|.
CASSIHSGTEAFF
TGTGCCAGCAGTATACACTCGGGAACTGAAGCTTTCTTT
>.|TRBJ2-3|TRBV6-5|.
CASSPRGLFTDTQYF
TGTGCCAGCAGTCCAAGAGGACTATTCACAGATACGCAGTATTTT
>.|TRBJ2-2|TRBV7-3|TRBD1
CASSATGDTGELFF
TGTGCCAGCAGCGCGACAGGGGACACCGGGGAGCTGTTTTTT
>.|TRBJ2-7|TRBV4-1|.
CASSQGRSSSKGSYEQYF
TGCGCCAGCAGCCAAGGTCGGTCTAGCTCCAAGGGCTCCTACGAGCAGTACTTC